This T cell receptor beta chain is drawn from a study of blood T cell repertoires in COVID-19. As for the study in general: T cells, B-cell-depleted T cells, or PBMCs supplied cDNA or gDNA.

The CDR3 has 20 residues. The germline V gene has CDR1 WSHSY and CDR2 SAAADI. V gave up 5 bases and J gave up 2 bases; unmatched junction bases: 15. The table came from immunoSEQ multiplex PCR; TCRdb's copy has only in-frame clones and leaves some out. The repertoire includes approximately 300,000 clones, roughly 89% of them detected once, and around 9% sits in the top ten. The rearrangement links TRBV10-2 to TRBJ2-1; 13 bases match TRBD2. Material: PBMCs or T cells enriched from blood (not recorded which). This receptor was taken from a woman in her twenties or thirties who had recovered from COVID-19. The CDR3 spells CASSPPGGPGTSGAYNEQFF. The CDR3, as DNA: TGCGCCAGCAGTCCTCCAGGGGGCCCCGGGACTAGCGGGGCCTACAATGAGCAGTTCTTC.